What follows is one T cell receptor (beta chain) and its context. The data derive from a study of control samples from healthy donors and cancer patients. Deletions cut 2 bases from V and 0 bases from J, with 8 bases between. The CDR3 extends over 15 amino acids. Germline CDR1 is MGHRA and CDR2 is YSYEKL. TCRdb's table, derived via immunoSEQ multiplex PCR, lists solely in-frame clones and lacks some. Of about 160,000 clones listed, about 94% are singletons. The V and J genes are TRBV4-1 and TRBJ1-5; TRBD1 is a possible D gene (6 bases). This TCR was sampled from a woman aged 40 to 50 in good health. Source material: blood. The CDR3 nucleotides are TGCGCCAGCAGCCAAAGGACAGTTAGCAATCAGCCCCAGCATTTT. It translates to CASSQRTVSNQPQHF.